These 24 T cell receptor beta chains were sequenced from one sample in a study of blood T cell repertoires in COVID-19. Repertoires were generated with immunoSEQ multiplex PCR, while TCRdb's copy carries only in-frame clones and drops some. The sample includes roughly 280,000 clones, around 80% of them seen just once. The source material was peripheral blood. All receptors come from a man aged 60 to 69 with acute or convalescent COVID-19.

V usage is TRBV29-1 and J usage is TRBJ2-7, with 9 bases that match TRBD2. The CDR3 sequence is 15 residues long. CDR1 SQVTM and CDR2 ANQGSEA come from the germline V gene. The J segment lost 4 bases and the V segment lost 0 bases, leaving 7 bases of the junction unmatched. In nucleotides, the CDR3 is TGCAGCGTTGAAGATAGTAGCGGGAGCCCGTACGAGCAGTACTTC. Translating gives CSVEDSSGSPYEQYF.

The chain joins TRBV28 to TRBJ2-5; 7 bases map to TRBD1. This CDR3 region has 15 residues. V lost 5 bases and J lost 4; bases outside the gene matches: 10. In germline, CDR1 is MDHEN, CDR2 SYDVKM. CDR3 DNA: TGTGCCAGCAGTGATAGGGCAGGGGGAAGAGAGACCCAGTACTTC. Translation: CASSDRAGGRETQYF. Drawing the rest from reference TRBV28 and TRBJ2-5, the complete variable domain is DVKVTQSSRYLVKRTGEKVFLECVQDMDHENMFWYRQDPGLGLRLIYFSYDVKMKEKGDIPEGYSVSREKKERFSLILESASTNQTSMYLCASSDRAGGRETQYFGPGTRLLVL.

This clone has only a few counts. The chain carries TRBV9 and TRBJ1-4; 9 bases match TRBD1. Germline trimming cut 6 bases from V and 6 bases from J; bases unmatched to any gene: 9. CDR1 SGDLS and CDR2 YYNGEE come from the germline V gene. This CDR3 contains 15 residues. CDR3 region: CASNLAGTGYEKLFF. CDR3 coding DNA: TGTGCCAGCAACTTGGCCGGGACAGGGTATGAAAAACTGTTTTTT. The full variable domain, its missing parts supplied by reference TRBV9 and TRBJ1-4, is DSGVTQTPKHLITATGQRVTLRCSPRSGDLSVYWYQQSLDQGLQFLIQYYNGEERAKGNILERFSAQQFPDLHSELNLSSLELGDSALYFCASNLAGTGYEKLFFGSGTQLSVL.

This clone was seen only a few times. An end of the junction does not agree with germline; a read error may underlie this. The rearrangement joins TRBV11-2 to TRBJ2-3; D possibly corresponds to TRBD1 (7 bases). The CDR3 loop spans 13 amino acids. Germline V gene lookup returns CDR1 SGHAT and CDR2 FQNNGV. In nucleotides, the CDR3 is TGTGCCAGCAGCCCAGGGGGGTACTCTCTCCGGGATTTT. It is translated as CASSPGGYSLRDF.

This rearrangement joins TRBV6-5 to TRBJ2-7; TRBD1 aligns across 8 bases. The V and J ends lost 8 bases and 0 bases, in that order; junction bases with no gene match: 9. This CDR3 is built from 15 residues. CDR1 is MNHEY and CDR2 is SVGAGI in the germline V gene. CDR3 amino acids: CASLGGDRSSYEQYF. The CDR3 coding sequence is TGTGCCAGCTTAGGCGGGGACAGGAGCTCCTACGAGCAGTACTTC.

This clone has only a few counts. The chain carries TRBV7-6 and TRBJ2-2; TRBD1 matches at 9 bases. The ends lost 4 bases at V and 8 bases at J; junction bases unmatched: 11. Germline values: CDR1 SGHVS, CDR2 FNYEAQ. CDR3 size: 16 residues. DNA of the CDR3: TGTGCCAGCAGCTCATACCGGGACAGGGTTCGGGGGGAGCTGTTTTTT. This codes for CASSSYRDRVRGELFF.

The chain links TRBV30 to TRBJ2-3; a possible D gene is TRBD1 (5 bases). Germline values: CDR1 GTSNPN, CDR2 SVGIG (reference sequence). With 1 base removed from V and 1 base from J, the gap between germline ends came to 12 bases. CDR3 length equals 15 residues. This chain's CDR3 is CAWSGVGARTDTQYF. The CDR3 region has the DNA TGTGCCTGGAGTGGGGTAGGGGCTCGCACAGATACGCAGTATTTT.

This clone came up once. The rearrangement joins TRBV5-4 to TRBJ1-4; TRBD1 matches at 12 bases. CDR3 length: 18 residues. From germline, CDR1 is SGHNT and CDR2 YYREEE (reference sequence). The trim removed 0 bases at V and 7 bases at J, leaving 10 bases unmatched. The CDR3 region has the DNA TGTGCCAGCAGCTTGGGAGGGGACAGGGGGCGCATTGGTGAAAAACTGTTTTTT. It specifies CASSLGGDRGRIGEKLFF.

The chain carries TRBV19 and TRBJ1-5; TRBD1 aligns across 9 bases. This CDR3 is built from 16 residues. J gave up 1 base and V 3 bases, and 4 bases lay outside the gene matches. Germline V gene sequence: CDR1 LNHDA, CDR2 SQIVND (reference sequence). CDR3 bases: TGTGCCAGTAGTATCCTACAGGGGGCGAGCAATCAGCCCCAGCATTTT. It encodes CASSILQGASNQPQHF. Full variable domain (rest looked up from reference TRBV19 and TRBJ1-5): DGGITQSPKYLFRKEGQNVTLSCEQNLNHDAMYWYRQDPGQGLRLIYYSQIVNDFQKGDIAEGYSVSREKKESFPLTVTSAQKNPTAFYLCASSILQGASNQPQHFGDGTRLSIL.

The V gene is TRBV5-5, the J gene TRBJ1-2, with a possible D match to TRBD1 (5 bases). Looked up from germline, CDR1 is SGHKS and CDR2 is YYEKEE (reference sequence). V lost 4 bases and J lost 5, with 24 bases in between. The CDR3 runs to 17 residues. The CDR3 DNA sequence: TGTGCCAGCAGCCCTGGGGACTCTAGCTCTGTTTCGTATGGCTACACCTTC. It specifies CASSPGDSSSVSYGYTF.

The chain combines TRBV2 with TRBJ1-2; a possible D gene is TRBD1 (6 bases). Germline V gene data show CDR1 as SNHLY and CDR2 as FYNNEI. V gave up 3 bases and J gave up 3 bases, with 8 bases separating them. The CDR3 runs to 13 residues. CDR3 loop: CASSENRDYGYTF. The CDR3 DNA reads as TGTGCCAGCAGTGAGAACAGGGACTATGGCTACACCTTC.

In this sample, this clone turned up a few times. This chain connects TRBV27 to TRBJ1-6; the match to TRBD1 covers 11 bases. Germline lookup yields CDR1 MNHEY and CDR2 SMNVEV (reference sequence). V trimming: 2 bases; J trimming: 0 bases; junction bases outside the gene matches: 15. This CDR3 has 22 residues. CDR3 nucleotides: TGTGCCAGCAGTTTAGTTCCCGGACAGGGGGCCGCCGGGCGCTCCTATAATTCACCCCTCCACTTT. Translated, it gives CASSLVPGQGAAGRSYNSPLHF.

The chain combines TRBV5-1 with TRBJ2-5, with TRBD2 matching 7 bases. CDR1 is SGHRS, CDR2 YFSETQ, per germline. The junction had 12 bases not matched to a gene; V was cut back by 7 bases and J by 3 bases. The CDR3 totals 15 residues. As DNA, the CDR3 is TGCGCCAGCGCCCCCTCGACTAGCAGAGAAGAGACCCAGTACTTC. Amino acid sequence: CASAPSTSREETQYF.

V gene TRBV18 combines with J gene TRBJ2-7; weak D call: TRBD1 (6 bases). Trimming cost V 6 bases and J 1 base, with 13 bases left between them. This CDR3 region has 14 residues. Germline CDR1 KGHSH, CDR2 LQKENI. The CDR3 DNA is TGTGCCAGCTCGCCAGGGGCTGAATCCTACGAGCAGTACTTC. Translation gives CASSPGAESYEQYF.

The chain uses TRBV9 and TRBJ1-6; no reliable D call. This CDR3 has 16 amino acids. Trimming left V 0 bases short and J 6 bases short, with 13 bases between. The germline CDR1 and CDR2 sequences are SGDLS and YYNGEE. This chain's CDR3 is CASSVDSEGANSPLHF. In DNA, the CDR3 is TGTGCCAGCAGCGTAGACTCCGAAGGAGCTAATTCACCCCTCCACTTT.

The chain combines TRBV2 with TRBJ1-6; D is unresolved. The germline V gene encodes CDR1 SNHLY and CDR2 FYNNEI. This CDR3 is built from 15 residues. V dropped 6 bases and J dropped 9 bases, with 18 bases sitting between them. CDR3 sequence reads: CASRIERTASSPLHF. The CDR3 DNA follows: TGTGCCAGCAGGATTGAGCGGACCGCCAGTTCACCCCTCCACTTT.

This clone was seen once. CDR3 loop: CASSTSNTDTQYF. DNA of the CDR3: TGTGCCAGCAGCACCAGTAACACAGATACGCAGTATTTT. The J gene is TRBJ2-3, the V gene TRBV13; no clear D gene. The V and J ends lost 5 bases and 2 bases respectively, with 8 bases between them. The CDR3 extends over 13 amino acids. Germline V gene sequence: CDR1 PRHDT, CDR2 FYEKMQ (reference sequence).

The chain recombines TRBV5-4 with TRBJ1-1; a weak D match, TRBD1 (5 bases). Per the germline V gene, CDR1 is SGHNT and CDR2 is YYREEE (reference sequence). There are 14 residues in the CDR3. Trimming took off 4 bases at V and 2 bases at J, with 12 bases between the two ends. The CDR3 protein is CASSAQVINTEAFF. CDR3 bases: TGTGCCAGCAGCGCACAGGTGATCAACACTGAAGCTTTCTTT.

This rearrangement joins TRBV18 to TRBJ2-7; 9 nucleotides match TRBD1. The CDR3 is made up of 13 amino acids. CDR1 and CDR2 from the germline V gene are KGHSH and LQKENI. V trimming: 5 bases; J trimming: 7 bases; junction bases outside the gene matches: 6. The CDR3 region has the DNA TGTGCCAGCTCATCACAGGGGGCGCGTGAGCAGTACTTC. Protein product: CASSSQGAREQYF.

The chain carries TRBV6-5 and TRBJ2-7, with 11 bases aligning to TRBD2. The CDR3 has 16 residues. Germline CDR1 MNHEY, CDR2 SVGAGI. V lost 0 bases, J lost 3 bases, and 4 bases stayed unmatched. The CDR3 DNA sequence: TGTGCCAGCAGTTACTCGACTAGCGGGACTCTCTACGAGCAGTACTTC. It codes for CASSYSTSGTLYEQYF.

The gene calls are TRBV6-5 and TRBJ1-5; D is uncertain. The CDR3 is 13 amino acids. Trimming took 6 bases from V and 2 from J, leaving 8 bases between them. Germline V gene data show CDR1 as MNHEY and CDR2 as SVGAGI. CDR3 coding DNA: TGTGCCAGCAGGGGAGACGGCAATCAGCCCCAGCATTTT. Translating it yields CASRGDGNQPQHF.

The chain joins TRBV27 to TRBJ1-1, with TRBD1 identical over 9 bases. V was clipped by 6 bases and J by 1 base; unmatched bases: 3. The CDR3 is made up of 14 amino acids. Germline values: CDR1 MNHEY, CDR2 SMNVEV (reference sequence). CDR3 sequence (DNA): TGTGCCAGCAGCCTGGGACAGGGGAACACTGAAGCTTTCTTT. Protein sequence: CASSLGQGNTEAFF.

The rearrangement uses TRBV6-5 and TRBJ1-4; 7 nucleotides align to TRBD1. V lost 6 bases and J lost 3; bases outside the gene matches: 4. The CDR3 consists of 14 residues. Germline CDR1 is MNHEY and CDR2 is SVGAGI. DNA for the CDR3: TGTGCCAGCAGGGCCGGGACAGCTAATGAAAAACTGTTTTTT. This codes for CASRAGTANEKLFF.

This sequence joins TRBV6-1 and TRBJ1-5, with 10 bases that match TRBD1. The CDR3 has 16 amino acids. CDR1 is MNHNS, CDR2 SASEGT, per germline. The junction had 5 bases not matched to a gene; V was cut back by 1 base and J by 5 bases. This chain's CDR3 is CASSEGQGAVYQPQHF. The CDR3 region has the DNA TGTGCCAGCAGTGAAGGACAGGGGGCTGTCTATCAGCCCCAGCATTTT.